This T cell receptor (beta chain) was recovered during a study of post-analysis software for immune sequencing data. At the level of the study: Relapsing-remitting, secondary progressive and progressive-relapsing multiple sclerosis courses were included. General observations from the study: Patients carried roughly 5 TRBV segments more frequently than controls did, and TRBV5-6, TRBV5-1 and TRBV20-1 were among them. Significantly decreased normalized Chao1 diversity was recorded for multiple sclerosis patients relative to controls. Same-batch preparations were strongly co-clustered by F measure.

Germline assignment: CDR1 LGHDT and CDR2 YNNKEL (reference sequence). This CDR3 is built from 12 residues. On this clonotype itself: Its antigen remains unknown.

Tagging with unique molecular identifiers was a feature of the TCR beta cDNA libraries. A population of about 0.95 to 11 million T cells gave rise to around 480,000 cDNA molecules. From the PCR reads, TCRdb called clonotypes with MiXCR, one entry per CDR3 protein. In the table there are about 760,000 distinct CDR3 sequences, 30% of which are singletons. The material sequenced was blood. The chain combines TRBV3-1 with TRBJ2-5; D gene unclear. The J call is uncertain, as TRBJ2-7 better fits the DNA end. The sequence came from a girl aged 5-17 years with multiple sclerosis. The CDR3: CASSHNRYEQYF. CDR3 nucleotides: TGTGCCAGCAGCCACAATAGGTACGAGCAGTACTTC.